Here is one T cell receptor beta chain with its context. This entry belongs to a study of blood T cell repertoires in COVID-19. About the study: The origin of the acute and convalescent COVID-19 samples was the United States, Italy and Spain. PBMCs, B-cell-depleted T cells, or T cells were the source of the cDNA or gDNA that made up the material.

CDR1 is LNHDA, CDR2 SQIVND, per germline (reference sequence). The CDR3 is 16 residues long. V trimming: 5 bases; J trimming: 1 base; junction bases outside the gene matches: 10. Authors' processing steps: It was from reference gene primer amplification that nucleated cell counts were estimated. TCRdb's table, derived via immunoSEQ multiplex PCR, lists solely in-frame clones and lacks some. V and J calls plus clone size are reproduced from that table; the DNA served to infer D and trimming. The sample lists roughly 280,000 clones; 84% were seen once. The chain couples TRBV19 to TRBJ1-2, with 7 bases matching TRBD1. Sequencing used peripheral blood. This receptor was obtained from a man in his sixties with acute or convalescent COVID-19. The CDR3 spells CASSADRSYDNYGYTF. CDR3 bases: TGTGCCAGTAGTGCGGACAGGAGTTATGATAACTATGGCTACACCTTC.